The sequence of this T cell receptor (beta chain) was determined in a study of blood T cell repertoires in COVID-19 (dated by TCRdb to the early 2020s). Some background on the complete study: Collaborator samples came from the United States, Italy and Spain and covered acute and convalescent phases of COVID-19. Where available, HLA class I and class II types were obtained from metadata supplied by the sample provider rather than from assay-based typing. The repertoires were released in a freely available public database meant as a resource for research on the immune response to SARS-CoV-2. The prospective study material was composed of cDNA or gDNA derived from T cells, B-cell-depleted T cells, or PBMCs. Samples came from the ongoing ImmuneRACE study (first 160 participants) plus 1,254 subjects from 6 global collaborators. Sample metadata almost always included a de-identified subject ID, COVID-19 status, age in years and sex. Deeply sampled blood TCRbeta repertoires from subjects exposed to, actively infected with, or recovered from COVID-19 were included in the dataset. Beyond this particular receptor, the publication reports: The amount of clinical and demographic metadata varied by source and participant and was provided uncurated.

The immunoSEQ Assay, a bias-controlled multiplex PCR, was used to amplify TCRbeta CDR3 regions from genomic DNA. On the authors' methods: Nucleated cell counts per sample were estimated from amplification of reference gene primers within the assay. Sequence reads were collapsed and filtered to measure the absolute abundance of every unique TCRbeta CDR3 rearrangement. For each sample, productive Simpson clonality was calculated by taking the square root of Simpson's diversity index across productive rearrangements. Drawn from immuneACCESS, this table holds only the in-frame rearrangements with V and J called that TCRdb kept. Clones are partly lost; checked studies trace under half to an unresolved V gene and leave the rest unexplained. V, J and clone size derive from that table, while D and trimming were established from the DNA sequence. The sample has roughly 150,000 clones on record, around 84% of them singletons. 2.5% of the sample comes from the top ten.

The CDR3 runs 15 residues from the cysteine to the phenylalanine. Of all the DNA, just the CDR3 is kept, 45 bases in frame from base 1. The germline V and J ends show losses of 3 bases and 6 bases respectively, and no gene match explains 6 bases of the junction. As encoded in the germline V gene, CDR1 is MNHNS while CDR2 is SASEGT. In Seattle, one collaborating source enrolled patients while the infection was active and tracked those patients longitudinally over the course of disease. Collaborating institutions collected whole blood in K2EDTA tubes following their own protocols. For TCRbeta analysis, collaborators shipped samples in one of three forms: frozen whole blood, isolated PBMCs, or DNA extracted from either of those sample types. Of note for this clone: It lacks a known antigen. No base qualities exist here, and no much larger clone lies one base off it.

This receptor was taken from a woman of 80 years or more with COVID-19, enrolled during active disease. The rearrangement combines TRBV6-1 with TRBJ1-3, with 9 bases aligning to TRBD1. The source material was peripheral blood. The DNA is TGTGCCAGCAGTGACGCCGGGACAGGGACAAACACCATATATTTT. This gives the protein CASSDAGTGTNTIYF.